What follows describes a single TCR beta chain. TEMRA cells were FACS-enriched, unlike CD8+ and CD4+ T cells, which were negatively isolated. This entry comes from a study of CD8 T cells in Susac syndrome. V was clipped by 3 bases and J by 4 bases, with 16 bases between them. The CDR3 runs to 15 residues. Per germline, CDR1 GTSNPN and CDR2 SVGIG (reference sequence). Reverse transcription of 0.5 to 1 ug RNA used random hexamers. TCR beta CDR3 was amplified by immunoSEQ covering 54 Vbeta and 13 Jbeta. Each CDR3 protein is one row after TCRdb ran MiXCR on the immunoSEQ multiplex PCR reads. The sample lists 400,000 or so distinct CDR3 sequences; approximately 85% were seen once.

Sequencing used CD8+ T cells from PBMCs. The TCR originated in a human donor with multiple sclerosis. This rearrangement joins TRBV30 to TRBJ1-3; D perhaps matches TRBD1 (6 bases). The CDR3 here is CAWRGPGGHGNTIYF. The CDR3 coding sequence is TGTGCCTGGAGGGGCCCCGGGGGGCACGGAAACACCATATATTTT.